The sequence of this T cell receptor (beta chain) was determined in a study of PD-1 blockade in classical Hodgkin lymphoma. Time point given: cycle 4 day 1 (C4D1), after less than seven weeks of nivolumab. Relapse after autologous stem cell transplantation occurred in every patient, and brentuximab vedotin exposure varied. Purification of CD4+ T cells from thawed PBMCs was achieved by magnetic negative selection. Best responses included complete response and partial response; otherwise, the best response was progressive disease. Trimming removed 6 bases from V and 2 bases from J; junction bases left unmatched: 12. Germline V gene data show CDR1 as WSHSY and CDR2 as SAAADI. The CDR3 totals 17 residues. Here immunoSEQ multiplex PCR was the method, and the copy in TCRdb shows in-frame clones only, minus some. The table shows under 15,000 clones, with 70% to 85% occurring only once.

The receptor was derived from a human donor with classical Hodgkin lymphoma. The source was CD4+ T cells from blood, collected before the fourth cycle of nivolumab. V and J are TRBV10-2 and TRBJ2-1, with 8 bases matching TRBD2. The CDR3: CASSQVFPGLAYNEQFF. The CDR3 nucleotides read TGCGCCAGCAGCCAGGTGTTCCCGGGACTAGCCTACAATGAGCAGTTCTTC.